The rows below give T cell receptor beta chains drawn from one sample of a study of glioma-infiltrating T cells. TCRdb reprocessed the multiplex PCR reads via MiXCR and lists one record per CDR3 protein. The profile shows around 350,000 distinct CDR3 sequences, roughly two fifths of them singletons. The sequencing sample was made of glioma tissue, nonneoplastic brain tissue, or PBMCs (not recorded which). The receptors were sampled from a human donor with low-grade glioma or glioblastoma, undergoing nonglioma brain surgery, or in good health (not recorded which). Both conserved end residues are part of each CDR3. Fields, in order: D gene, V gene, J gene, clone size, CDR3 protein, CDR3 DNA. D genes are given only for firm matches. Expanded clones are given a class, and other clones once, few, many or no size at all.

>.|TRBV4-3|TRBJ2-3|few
CASSPAGFTDTQYF
TGCGCCAGCAGCCCAGCGGGTTTCACAGATACGCAGTATTTT
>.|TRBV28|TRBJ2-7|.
CAGSSPRGSLNEQYF
TGTGCCGGCAGTTCCCCACGGGGCTCGCTGAACGAGCAGTACTTC
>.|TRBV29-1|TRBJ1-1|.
CSVVRRLNTEAFF
TGCAGCGTTGTTCGACGGTTGAACACTGAAGCTTTCTTT
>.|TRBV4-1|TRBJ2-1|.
CASSWDGTVAKQFF
TGCGCCAGCAGCTGGGACGGAACCGTGGCTAAGCAGTTCTTC
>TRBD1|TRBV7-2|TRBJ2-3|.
CASSLRGRGTDTQYF
TGTGCCAGCAGCTTAAGGGGGCGGGGCACAGATACGCAGTATTTT
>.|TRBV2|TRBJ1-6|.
CASTGQSNSPLHF
TGTGCCAGCACAGGACAAAGTAATTCACCCCTCCACTTT
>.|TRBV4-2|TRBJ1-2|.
CASSPRRETIYGYTF
TGTGCCAGCAGCCCCCGCAGGGAAACTATTTATGGCTACACCTTC
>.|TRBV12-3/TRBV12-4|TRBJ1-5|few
CASSLGSGWNQPQHF
TGTGCCAGCAGTTTAGGGTCCGGGTGGAATCAGCCCCAGCATTTT
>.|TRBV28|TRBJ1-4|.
CASGSGLINEKLFF
TGTGCCAGCGGTAGTGGGCTGATCAATGAAAAACTGTTTTTT
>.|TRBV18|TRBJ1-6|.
CASSGGINNSPLHF
TGTGCCAGCTCAGGTGGCATTAATAATTCACCCCTCCACTTT
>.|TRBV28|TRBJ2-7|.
CARWKVSYEQYF
TGTGCCCGCTGGAAGGTCTCCTACGAGCAGTACTTC
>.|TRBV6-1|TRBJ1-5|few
CASSQWPSDQPQHF
TGTGCCAGCAGCCAATGGCCGTCTGATCAGCCCCAGCATTTT
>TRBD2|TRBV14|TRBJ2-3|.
CASSQAIGLVADTQYF
TGTGCCAGCAGCCAAGCTATCGGACTAGTCGCCGATACGCAGTATTTT
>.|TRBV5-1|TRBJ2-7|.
CASKFTGGQEEQYF
TGCGCCAGCAAATTTACCGGGGGCCAAGAGGAGCAGTACTTC
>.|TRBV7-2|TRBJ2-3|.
CASSFGVTDTQYF
TGTGCCAGCAGCTTCGGGGTCACAGATACGCAGTATTTT
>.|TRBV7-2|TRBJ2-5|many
CASSLVRETQYF
TGTGCCAGCAGCTTAGTAAGAGAGACCCAGTACTTC
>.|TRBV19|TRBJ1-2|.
CASSARDNVYGGYTF
TGTGCCAGTAGTGCCCGGGACAATGTTTATGGTGGCTACACCTTC
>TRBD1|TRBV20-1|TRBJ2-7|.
CSASGQGVTYEQYF
TGCAGTGCTTCCGGACAGGGGGTGACCTACGAGCAGTACTTC
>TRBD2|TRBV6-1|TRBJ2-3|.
CASSALAGTTDTQYF
TGTGCCAGCAGTGCATTAGCGGGAACCACAGATACGCAGTATTTT
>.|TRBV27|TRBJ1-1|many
CASSRSGTEAFF
TGTGCCAGCAGTAGATCGGGCACTGAAGCTTTCTTT
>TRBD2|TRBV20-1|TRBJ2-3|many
CSALSLLREVDTQYF
TGCAGTGCTCTAAGCCTCTTGCGGGAGGTCGATACGCAGTATTTT
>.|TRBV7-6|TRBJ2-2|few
CASSLDSMSTGELFF
TGTGCCAGCAGCTTGGACAGTATGTCCACCGGGGAGCTGTTTTTT
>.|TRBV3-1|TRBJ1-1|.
CASSLYSQGVTEAFF
TGTGCCAGCAGCCTATACTCACAGGGAGTTACTGAAGCTTTCTTT
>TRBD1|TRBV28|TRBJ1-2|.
CASSNRDSGYYGYTF
TGTGCCAGCAGTAACCGGGACAGTGGGTACTATGGCTACACCTTC
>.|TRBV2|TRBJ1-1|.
CASSYRVEAFF
TGTGCCAGCAGCTACAGGGTTGAAGCTTTCTTT
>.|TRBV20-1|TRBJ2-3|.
CSARDRTGGDTQYF
TGCAGTGCTAGAGATCGCACAGGCGGAGATACGCAGTATTTT
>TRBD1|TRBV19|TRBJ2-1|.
CASSPIGTGYNEQFF
TGTGCCAGTAGCCCGATCGGGACAGGGTACAATGAGCAGTTCTTC
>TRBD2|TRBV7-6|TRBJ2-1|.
CASSLGLAGGGEQFF
TGTGCCAGCAGCTTAGGACTAGCGGGAGGTGGTGAGCAGTTCTTC
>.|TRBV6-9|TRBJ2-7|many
CASSYSVSGKESYEQYF
TGTGCCAGCAGTTATTCGGTATCCGGGAAGGAATCCTACGAGCAGTACTTC
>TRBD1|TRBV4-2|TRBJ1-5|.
CASSQQQGARQPQHF
TGTGCCAGCAGCCAACAACAGGGGGCGCGACAGCCCCAGCATTTT
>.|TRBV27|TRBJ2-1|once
CASSPARGPYNEQFF
TGTGCCAGCAGTCCCGCCCGGGGGCCCTACAATGAGCAGTTCTTC
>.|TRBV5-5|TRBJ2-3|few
CASSLTQEIRTDTQYF
TGTGCCAGCAGCTTAACACAGGAGATACGCACAGATACGCAGTATTTT
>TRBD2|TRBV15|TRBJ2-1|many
CATSRGRLAEGINEQFF
TGTGCCACCAGCAGAGGTCGACTAGCGGAGGGGATCAATGAGCAGTTCTTC
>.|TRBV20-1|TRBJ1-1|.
CSAVEGGVGEAFF
TGCAGTGCTGTCGAGGGGGGCGTTGGTGAAGCTTTCTTT
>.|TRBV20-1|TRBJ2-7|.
CSARGGRSSYEQYF
TGCAGTGCCAGAGGGGGGAGAAGCTCCTACGAGCAGTACTTC
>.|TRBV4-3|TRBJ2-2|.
CASSQGPQYSNTGELFF
TGCGCCAGCAGCCAAGGTCCACAGTACTCGAACACCGGGGAGCTGTTTTTT
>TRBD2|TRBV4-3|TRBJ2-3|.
CASSPRLAGGTGTQYF
TGCGCCAGCAGCCCACGACTAGCGGGAGGCACAGGTACGCAGTATTTT
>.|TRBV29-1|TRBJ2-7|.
CSVVGTTSYEQYF
TGCAGCGTTGTCGGGACGACCTCCTACGAGCAGTACTTC
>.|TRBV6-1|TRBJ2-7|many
CATFRDTESYEQYF
TGTGCCACCTTTAGGGACACCGAGAGCTACGAGCAGTACTTC
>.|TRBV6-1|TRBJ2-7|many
CASSEDPAYEQYF
TGTGCCAGCAGTGAAGACCCGGCCTACGAGCAGTACTTC
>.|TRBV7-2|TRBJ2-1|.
CASSELFNEQFF
TGTGCCAGCAGTGAACTGTTCAATGAGCAGTTCTTC
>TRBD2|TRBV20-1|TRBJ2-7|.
CSARHLADYEQYF
TGCAGTGCCAGGCATCTAGCGGACTACGAGCAGTACTTC
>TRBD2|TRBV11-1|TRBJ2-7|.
CASSSPLQGRKREWYGQYF
TGTGCCAGCAGCTCCCCCTTACAGGGCAGAAAGCGGGAGTGGTACGGGCAGTACTTC
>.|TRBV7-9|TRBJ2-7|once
CASSLEGGWTEPSYEQYF
TGTGCCAGCAGCTTAGAGGGGGGTTGGACAGAACCTTCTTACGAGCAGTACTTC
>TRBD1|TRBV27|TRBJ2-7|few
CASSLLSQGEYEQYF
TGTGCCAGCAGTTTATTATCACAGGGGGAATACGAGCAGTACTTC
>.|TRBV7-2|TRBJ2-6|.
CASSLDVGGSGANVLTF
TGTGCCAGCAGCTTAGACGTCGGGGGCTCTGGGGCCAACGTCCTGACTTTC
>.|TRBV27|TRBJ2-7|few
CASSAGEQYF
TGTGCCAGCAGTGCTGGCGAGCAGTACTTC
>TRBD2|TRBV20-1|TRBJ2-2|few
CSARSPGLAANTGELFF
TGCAGTGCTAGATCCCCGGGACTAGCGGCGAACACCGGGGAGCTGTTTTTT
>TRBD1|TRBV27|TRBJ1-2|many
CASSFKGANGYTF
TGTGCCAGCAGTTTTAAGGGGGCTAATGGCTACACCTTC
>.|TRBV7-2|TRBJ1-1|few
CASSLGEKGFWDTEAFF
TGTGCCAGCAGCTTAGGCGAGAAGGGATTTTGGGACACTGAAGCTTTCTTT
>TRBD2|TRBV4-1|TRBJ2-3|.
CASSQDRRTSGGVADTQYF
TGCGCCAGCAGCCAAGATAGGCGGACTAGCGGAGGTGTCGCGGATACGCAGTATTTT
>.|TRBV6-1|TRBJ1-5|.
CASSLLRTLRFNGNQPQHF
TGTGCCAGCAGTTTATTACGGACCTTGCGTTTTAATGGCAATCAGCCCCAGCATTTT
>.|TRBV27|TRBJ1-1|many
CASSSPKGTEAFF
TGTGCCAGCAGTTCACCAAAAGGGACTGAAGCTTTCTTT
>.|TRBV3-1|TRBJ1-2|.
CASSVGVNNYGYTF
TGTGCCAGCAGCGTAGGGGTGAACAACTATGGCTACACCTTC
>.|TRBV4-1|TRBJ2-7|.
CTSSQDEGNEQYF
TGCACCAGCAGCCAAGACGAAGGTAACGAGCAGTACTTC